Listed here are 4 T cell receptor beta chains from one sample, sequenced in a study of cytomegalovirus exposure and HLA in healthy donors. PCR used 60 Vbeta primers and 13 Jbeta primers. Repertoires were generated with immunoSEQ multiplex PCR, while TCRdb's copy carries only in-frame clones and drops some. The sample includes about 83,000 clones, 70% to 75% of them seen just once. Specimen: PBMCs. The receptors were gathered from a man aged 55-75 years in good health and CMV-seronegative.

The genes are TRBV9 and TRBJ2-5; TRBD2 agrees at 9 bases. Trimming cost V 0 bases and J 4 bases; bases outside gene matches: 4. Germline CDR1 reads SGDLS; CDR2 reads YYNGEE. The CDR3 length is 15 residues. In DNA, the CDR3 is TGTGCCAGCAGCGTAGGGGGAGCGGGGGGAGAGACCCAGTACTTC. Amino acids: CASSVGGAGGETQYF.

The table lists this clone with a count of one. The chain joins TRBV9 to TRBJ2-7, with a tentative D call TRBD1 (6 bases). The V gene's germline CDR1 is SGDLS and CDR2 YYNGEE. Trimming removed 0 bases at V and 2 bases at J, with 12 bases between. The length of the CDR3 is 15 residues. In nucleotides, the CDR3 is TGTGCCAGCAGCGTAGTGGGACACTTACCCTACGAGCAGTACTTC. It translates to CASSVVGHLPYEQYF.

The V call is TRBV7-9, the J call TRBJ2-7, with 11 bases identical to TRBD1. Germline V gene sequence: CDR1 SEHNR, CDR2 FQNEAQ (reference sequence). The CDR3 runs to 12 residues. As DNA, the CDR3 is TGTTCCGGTGGACAGGGGGCTTACGAGCAGTACTTC. This sequence encodes CSGGQGAYEQYF.

The rearrangement joins TRBV27 to TRBJ2-1, with TRBD1 as a possible D gene (5 bases). Germline-derived CDR1 and CDR2 are MNHEY and SMNVEV (reference sequence). The CDR3 runs to 14 residues. V gave up 6 bases and J gave up 0 bases, with 9 bases separating them. In nucleotides, the CDR3 is TGTGCCAGCAGGACAGCGAGCTCCTACAATGAGCAGTTCTTC. This sequence encodes CASRTASSYNEQFF.